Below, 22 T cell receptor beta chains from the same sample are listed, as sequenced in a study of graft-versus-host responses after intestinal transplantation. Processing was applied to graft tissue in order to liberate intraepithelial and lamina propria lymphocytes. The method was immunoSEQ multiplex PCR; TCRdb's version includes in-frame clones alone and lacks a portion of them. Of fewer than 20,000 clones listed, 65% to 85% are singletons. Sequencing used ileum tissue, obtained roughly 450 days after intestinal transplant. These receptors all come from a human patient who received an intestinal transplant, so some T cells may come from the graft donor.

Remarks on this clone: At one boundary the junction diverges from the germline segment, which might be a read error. CDR3 in DNA: TGCGCCGGCAGCCCCGACAGGGGGCCTGGCTACACCTTC. Translating gives CAGSPDRGPGYTF. V and J are TRBV5-1 and TRBJ1-2; 10 nucleotides match TRBD1. CDR1 and CDR2 from the germline V gene are SGHRS and YFSETQ. This CDR3 is 13 amino acids long.

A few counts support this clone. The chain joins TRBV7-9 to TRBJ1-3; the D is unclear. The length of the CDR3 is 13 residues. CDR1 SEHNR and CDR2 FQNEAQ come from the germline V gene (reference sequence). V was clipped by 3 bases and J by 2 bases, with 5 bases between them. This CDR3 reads CASSFLTGNTIYF. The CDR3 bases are TGTGCCAGCAGCTTCCTAACTGGAAACACCATATATTTT.

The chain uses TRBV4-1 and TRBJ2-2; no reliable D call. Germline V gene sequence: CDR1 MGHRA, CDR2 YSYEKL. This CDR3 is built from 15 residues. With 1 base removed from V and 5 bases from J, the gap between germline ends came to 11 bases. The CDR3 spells CASSQGLSKTGELFF. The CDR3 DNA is TGCGCCAGCAGCCAAGGATTAAGCAAGACCGGGGAGCTGTTTTTT.

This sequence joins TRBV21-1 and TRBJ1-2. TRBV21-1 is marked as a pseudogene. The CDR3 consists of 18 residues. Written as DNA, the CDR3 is TGTGCCAGCAGCAAAAAAAGGGGACCTACTCCCGGGGTCTATGGCTACACCTTC. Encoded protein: CASSKKRGPTPGVYGYTF.

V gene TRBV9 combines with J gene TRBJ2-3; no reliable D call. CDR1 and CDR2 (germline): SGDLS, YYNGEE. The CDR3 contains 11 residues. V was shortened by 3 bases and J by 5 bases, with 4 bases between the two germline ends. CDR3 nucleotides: TGTGCCAGCAGCGAGGGAGATACGCAGTATTTT. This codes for CASSEGDTQYF.

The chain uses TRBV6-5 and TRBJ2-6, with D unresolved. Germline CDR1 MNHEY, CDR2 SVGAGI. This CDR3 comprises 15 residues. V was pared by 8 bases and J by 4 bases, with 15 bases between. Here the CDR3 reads CASGVGGTGANVLTF. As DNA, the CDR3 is TGTGCCAGCGGGGTGGGCGGAACCGGGGCCAACGTCCTGACTTTC.

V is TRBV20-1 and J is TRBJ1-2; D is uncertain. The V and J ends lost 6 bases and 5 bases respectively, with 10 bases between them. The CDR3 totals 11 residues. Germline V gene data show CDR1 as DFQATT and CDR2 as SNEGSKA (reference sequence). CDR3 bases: TGCAGTGCCGCTAGGAGTTATGGCTACACCTTC. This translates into CSAARSYGYTF.

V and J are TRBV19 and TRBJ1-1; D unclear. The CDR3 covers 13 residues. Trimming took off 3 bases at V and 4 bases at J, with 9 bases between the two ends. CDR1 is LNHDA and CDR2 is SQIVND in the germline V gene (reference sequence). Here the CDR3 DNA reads TGTGCCAGTAGTATCAAGGGTACCACTGAAGCTTTCTTT. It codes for CASSIKGTTEAFF.

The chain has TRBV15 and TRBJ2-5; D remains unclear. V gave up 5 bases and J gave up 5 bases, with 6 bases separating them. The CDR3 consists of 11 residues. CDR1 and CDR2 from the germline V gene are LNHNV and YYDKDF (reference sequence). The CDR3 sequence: CATSGRETQYF. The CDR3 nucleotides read TGTGCCACCAGCGGAAGGGAGACCCAGTACTTC.

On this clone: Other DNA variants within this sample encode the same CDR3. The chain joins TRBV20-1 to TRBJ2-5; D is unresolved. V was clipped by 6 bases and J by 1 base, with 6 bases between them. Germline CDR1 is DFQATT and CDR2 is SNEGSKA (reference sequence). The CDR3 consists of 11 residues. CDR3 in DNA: TGCAGTGCCGCCCGCCAAGAGACCCAGTACTTC. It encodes CSAARQETQYF.

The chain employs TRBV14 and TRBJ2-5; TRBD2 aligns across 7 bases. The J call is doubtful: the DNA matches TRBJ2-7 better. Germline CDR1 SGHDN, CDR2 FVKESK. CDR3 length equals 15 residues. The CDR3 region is CASTLGRAGSSEQYF. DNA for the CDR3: TGTGCCAGCACCCTGGGGCGAGCGGGGAGTTCCGAGCAGTACTTC.

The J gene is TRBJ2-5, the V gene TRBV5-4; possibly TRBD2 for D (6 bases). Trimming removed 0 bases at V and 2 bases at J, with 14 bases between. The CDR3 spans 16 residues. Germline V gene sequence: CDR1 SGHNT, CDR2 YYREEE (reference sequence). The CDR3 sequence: CASSLAPRAGQETQYF. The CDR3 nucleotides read TGTGCCAGCAGCTTGGCCCCCCGGGCGGGGCAAGAGACCCAGTACTTC.

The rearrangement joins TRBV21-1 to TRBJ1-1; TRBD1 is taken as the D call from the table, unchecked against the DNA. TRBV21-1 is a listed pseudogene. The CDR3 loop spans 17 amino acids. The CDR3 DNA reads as TGTGCCAGCAGCCCTCCCGGGACAGGGGTCATGAACACTGAAGCTTTCTTT. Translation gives CASSPPGTGVMNTEAFF.

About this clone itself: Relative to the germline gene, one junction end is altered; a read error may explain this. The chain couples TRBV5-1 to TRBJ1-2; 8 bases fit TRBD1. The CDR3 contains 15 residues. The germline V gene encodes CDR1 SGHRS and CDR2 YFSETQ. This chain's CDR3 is CASRPDRGLFYGCTF. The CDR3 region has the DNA TGCGCCAGCAGACCCGACAGGGGCCTTTTCTATGGCTGCACCTTC. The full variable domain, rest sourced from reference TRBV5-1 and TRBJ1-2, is KAGVTQTPRYLIKTRGQQVTLSCSPISGHRSVSWYQQTPGQGLQFLFEYFSETQRNKGNFPGRFSGRQFSNSRSEMNVSTLELGDSALYLCASRPDRGLFYGCTFGSGTRLTVV.

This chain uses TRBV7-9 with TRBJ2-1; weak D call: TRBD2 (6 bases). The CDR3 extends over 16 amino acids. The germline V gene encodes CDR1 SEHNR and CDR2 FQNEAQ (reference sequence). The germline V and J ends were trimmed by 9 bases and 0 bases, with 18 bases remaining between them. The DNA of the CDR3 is TGTGCCAGTGGGGGGTACCACGGTAGCTCCTACAATGAGCAGTTCTTC. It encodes CASGGYHGSSYNEQFF.

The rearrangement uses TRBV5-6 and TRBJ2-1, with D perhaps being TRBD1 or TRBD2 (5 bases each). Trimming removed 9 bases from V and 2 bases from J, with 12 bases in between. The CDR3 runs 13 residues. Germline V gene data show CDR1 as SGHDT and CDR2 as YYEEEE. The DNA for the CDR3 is TGTGCCACTACGAGAGGGGCCTACAATGAGCAGTTCTTC. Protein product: CATTRGAYNEQFF.

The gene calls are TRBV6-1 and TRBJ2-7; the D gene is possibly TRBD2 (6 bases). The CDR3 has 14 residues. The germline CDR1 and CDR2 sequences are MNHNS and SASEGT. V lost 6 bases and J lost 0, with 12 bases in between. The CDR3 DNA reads TGTGCCAGCAGGAAGGAGGGAGTCTCCTACGAGCAGTACTTC. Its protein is CASRKEGVSYEQYF.

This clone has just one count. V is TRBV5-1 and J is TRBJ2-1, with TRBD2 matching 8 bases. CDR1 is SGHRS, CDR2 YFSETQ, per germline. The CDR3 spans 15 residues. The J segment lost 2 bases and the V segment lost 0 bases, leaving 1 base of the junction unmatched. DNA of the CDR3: TGCGCCAGCAGCTTGGGCGGGGGGCCCTACAATGAGCAGTTCTTC. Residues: CASSLGGGPYNEQFF.

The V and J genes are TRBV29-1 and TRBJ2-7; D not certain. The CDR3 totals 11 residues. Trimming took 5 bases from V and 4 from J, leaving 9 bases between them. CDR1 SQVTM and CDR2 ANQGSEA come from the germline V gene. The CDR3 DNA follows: TGCAGCGTTATAAGTATGTACGAGCAGTACTTC. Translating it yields CSVISMYEQYF.

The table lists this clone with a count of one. This CDR3 reads CSVEVSWGFNEKLFF. The CDR3 DNA is TGCAGCGTTGAAGTCTCGTGGGGCTTTAATGAAAAACTGTTTTTT. The V gene is TRBV29-1, the J gene TRBJ1-4; TRBD1 is a possible D gene (5 bases). Germline CDR1 and CDR2: SQVTM and ANQGSEA. This CDR3 has 15 amino acids. Trimming pared 1 base from V and 4 bases from J, leaving 13 bases between.

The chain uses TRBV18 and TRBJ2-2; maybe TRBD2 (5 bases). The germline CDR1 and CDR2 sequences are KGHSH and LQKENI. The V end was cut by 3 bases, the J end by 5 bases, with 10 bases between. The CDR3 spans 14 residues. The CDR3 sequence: CASSPNRGTGELFF. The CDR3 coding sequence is TGTGCCAGCTCACCGAACCGAGGGACCGGGGAGCTGTTTTTT.

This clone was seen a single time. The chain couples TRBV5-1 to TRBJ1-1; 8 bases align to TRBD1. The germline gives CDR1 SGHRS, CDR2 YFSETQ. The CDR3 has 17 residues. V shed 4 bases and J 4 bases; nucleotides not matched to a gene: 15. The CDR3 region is CASSMDSATGGGTEAFF. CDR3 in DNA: TGCGCCAGCAGCATGGACTCCGCTACAGGGGGTGGCACTGAAGCTTTCTTT.